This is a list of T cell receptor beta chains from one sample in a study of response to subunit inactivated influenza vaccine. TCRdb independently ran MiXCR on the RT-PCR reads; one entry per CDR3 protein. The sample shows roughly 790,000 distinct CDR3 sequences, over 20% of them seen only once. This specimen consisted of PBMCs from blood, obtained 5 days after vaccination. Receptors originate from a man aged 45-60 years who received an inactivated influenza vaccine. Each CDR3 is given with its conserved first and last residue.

CDR3 protein: CASSRGLAGPNEQFF
J gene: TRBJ2-1
V gene: TRBV6-2/TRBV6-3

CDR3 protein: CASSLAPFPEQFF
J gene: TRBJ2-1
V gene: TRBV7-9

CDR3 protein: CSARDPRNTGELFF
J gene: TRBJ2-2
V gene: TRBV20-1

CDR3 protein: CAIRYAVGRGTGELFF
J gene: TRBJ2-2
V gene: TRBV10-3

CDR3 protein: CASTLSLGLAYNEQFF
J gene: TRBJ2-1
V gene: TRBV6-1

CDR3 protein: CSVELAGVF
J gene: TRBJ2-3
V gene: TRBV29-1

CDR3 protein: CASSPYTGGYTEAFF
J gene: TRBJ1-1
V gene: TRBV6-2/TRBV6-3

CDR3 protein: CASSQEPTGINEQYF
J gene: TRBJ2-7
V gene: TRBV4-3

CDR3 protein: CATSRDIVGNQPQHF
J gene: TRBJ1-5
V gene: TRBV15

CDR3 protein: CASSLALAGGQYF
J gene: TRBJ2-4
V gene: TRBV7-2

CDR3 protein: CASSSSDRPQETQYF
J gene: TRBJ2-5
V gene: TRBV7-9

CDR3 protein: CASSQLRDPVPHEQFF
J gene: TRBJ2-1
V gene: TRBV4-3

CDR3 protein: CASSLAAGNYGYTF
J gene: TRBJ1-2
V gene: TRBV5-5

CDR3 protein: CASRHDSFSEQYF
J gene: TRBJ2-7
V gene: TRBV7-2

CDR3 protein: CASSQWTGTAYEQYF
J gene: TRBJ2-7
V gene: TRBV4-3

CDR3 protein: CASSLVLGGGEQFF
J gene: TRBJ2-1
V gene: TRBV5-1

CDR3 protein: CASSQTGVGPDTQYF
J gene: TRBJ2-3
V gene: TRBV4-3

CDR3 protein: CASSYSYRDPTDTQYF
J gene: TRBJ2-3
V gene: TRBV6-2/TRBV6-3

CDR3 protein: CASSESTQQETQYF
J gene: TRBJ2-5
V gene: TRBV2

CDR3 protein: CASSRRPGTGGAGSTDTQYF
J gene: TRBJ2-3
V gene: TRBV27

CDR3 protein: CSARVSSGGNYNEQFF
J gene: TRBJ2-1
V gene: TRBV20-1

CDR3 protein: CSARDSGVGLAGGETQYF
J gene: TRBJ2-5
V gene: TRBV20-1

CDR3 protein: CASSQEWGFGANVLTF
J gene: TRBJ2-6
V gene: TRBV4-3

CDR3 protein: CASSYEGTAYNEQFF
J gene: TRBJ2-1
V gene: TRBV6-2/TRBV6-3

CDR3 protein: CASSQDVEGNTQYF
J gene: TRBJ2-3
V gene: TRBV4-2

CDR3 protein: CATSRDIRVPNEKLFF
J gene: TRBJ1-4
V gene: TRBV15

CDR3 protein: CASKGLAPNTGELFF
J gene: TRBJ2-2
V gene: TRBV12-3/TRBV12-4

CDR3 protein: CAISAQNRGQNEQYF
J gene: TRBJ2-7
V gene: TRBV10-3

CDR3 protein: CAIRARRGQGGSYEQYF
J gene: TRBJ2-7
V gene: TRBV10-3

CDR3 protein: CASAVGAGGKAAGANVLTF
J gene: TRBJ2-6
V gene: TRBV2

CDR3 protein: CASRLADPANTGELFF
J gene: TRBJ2-2
V gene: TRBV12-2

CDR3 protein: CAISRDKETQYF
J gene: TRBJ2-5
V gene: TRBV10-3